These T cell receptor beta chains were read from a single sample in a study of blood T cell repertoires in COVID-19. Using immunoSEQ multiplex PCR, the repertoire was profiled, and TCRdb retains in-frame clones only, with some absent. The data show 200,000 to 250,000 clones, more than 80% seen once. Sequencing used peripheral blood. The receptors shown here come from a man aged 25 to 40 with COVID-19, enrolled during active disease. CDR3s include the opening cysteine and the closing phenylalanine or tryptophan. The D gene is left open where the match is weak. The listing skips clone size in some rows; elsewhere it reads once, few, many or a size class.

clone_size: .; j_call: TRBJ2-7; d_call: .; v_call: TRBV7-8; cdr3_aa: CASSLGLLYEQYF; cdr3_nt: TGTGCCAGCAGCTTAGGTTTGTTATACGAGCAGTACTTC
clone_size: .; j_call: TRBJ1-1; d_call: .; v_call: TRBV6-5; cdr3_aa: CASRDGFAGNTEAFF; cdr3_nt: TGTGCCAGCAGAGACGGCTTCGCGGGGAACACTGAAGCTTTCTTT
clone_size: .; j_call: TRBJ2-2; d_call: TRBD2; v_call: TRBV12-5; cdr3_aa: CASGLAYGGLAGTGELFF; cdr3_nt: TGTGCTAGTGGTTTGGCATACGGGGGACTAGCAGGCACCGGGGAGCTGTTTTTT
clone_size: .; j_call: TRBJ1-5; d_call: TRBD1; v_call: TRBV28; cdr3_aa: CASSILPGGHSNQPQHF; cdr3_nt: TGTGCCAGCAGTATCCTGCCAGGGGGCCATAGCAATCAGCCCCAGCATTTT
clone_size: .; j_call: TRBJ1-1; d_call: TRBD1; v_call: TRBV3-1/TRBV3-2; cdr3_aa: CASSQVPLTGGERGNTEAFF; cdr3_nt: TGTGCCAGCAGCCAAGTTCCTCTGACAGGGGGCGAGCGGGGGAACACTGAAGCTTTCTTT
clone_size: .; j_call: TRBJ2-3; d_call: .; v_call: TRBV11-1; cdr3_aa: CASSFGGYTDTQYF; cdr3_nt: TGTGCCAGCAGCTTTGGGGGGTACACAGATACGCAGTATTTT
clone_size: .; j_call: TRBJ1-2; d_call: .; v_call: TRBV4-1; cdr3_aa: CASSQGRVNYGYTF; cdr3_nt: TGCGCCAGCAGCCAAGGGAGGGTAAACTATGGCTACACCTTC
clone_size: .; j_call: TRBJ2-3; d_call: TRBD1; v_call: TRBV5-1; cdr3_aa: CASSRTGQGVDTQYF; cdr3_nt: TGCGCCAGCAGCCGGACAGGACAGGGGGTAGATACGCAGTATTTT
clone_size: .; j_call: TRBJ2-1; d_call: TRBD2; v_call: TRBV5-4; cdr3_aa: CASSLLGGRAYNEQFF; cdr3_nt: TGTGCCAGCAGCTTGTTAGGCGGGAGAGCCTACAATGAGCAGTTCTTC
clone_size: .; j_call: TRBJ2-4; d_call: TRBD1; v_call: TRBV3-1/TRBV3-2; cdr3_aa: CASSLRQGAAKNIQYF; cdr3_nt: TGTGCCAGCAGCCTGAGACAGGGGGCAGCCAAAAACATTCAGTACTTC
clone_size: once; j_call: TRBJ2-1; d_call: TRBD2; v_call: TRBV4-1; cdr3_aa: CASSPIGGGVYNEQFF; cdr3_nt: TGCGCCAGCAGCCCCATCGGCGGGGGGGTTTACAATGAGCAGTTCTTC
clone_size: .; j_call: TRBJ2-1; d_call: TRBD1; v_call: TRBV4-3; cdr3_aa: CASSQEQGRNNEQFF; cdr3_nt: TGCGCCAGCAGCCAAGAACAGGGGCGAAACAATGAGCAGTTCTTC
clone_size: .; j_call: TRBJ2-3; d_call: TRBD2; v_call: TRBV28; cdr3_aa: CASSSSSGTTDTQYF; cdr3_nt: TGTGCCAGCAGTTCGTCTAGCGGGACCACAGATACGCAGTATTTT
clone_size: few; j_call: TRBJ2-4; d_call: TRBD1; v_call: TRBV27; cdr3_aa: CASSPRTGNIQYF; cdr3_nt: TGTGCCAGCAGTCCGCGGACAGGGAACATTCAGTACTTC
clone_size: .; j_call: TRBJ1-1; d_call: TRBD1; v_call: TRBV19; cdr3_aa: CASRTGGNTEAFF; cdr3_nt: TGTGCCAGTAGGACAGGGGGAAACACTGAAGCTTTCTTT
clone_size: .; j_call: TRBJ1-1; d_call: TRBD1; v_call: TRBV7-2; cdr3_aa: CASSYAGTGGTEAFF; cdr3_nt: TGTGCCAGCAGCTATGCTGGGACAGGGGGAACTGAAGCTTTCTTT
clone_size: .; j_call: TRBJ2-7; d_call: TRBD2; v_call: TRBV7-8; cdr3_aa: CASSFRASGPYEQYF; cdr3_nt: TGTGCCAGCAGCTTTAGGGCTAGCGGTCCCTACGAGCAGTACTTC
clone_size: once; j_call: TRBJ2-7; d_call: .; v_call: TRBV28; cdr3_aa: CASSFRRESSYEQYF; cdr3_nt: TGTGCCAGCAGTTTTCGAAGGGAGTCCTCCTACGAGCAGTACTTC
clone_size: once; j_call: TRBJ2-7; d_call: TRBD1; v_call: TRBV10-3; cdr3_aa: CAISGGQGVSYEQYF; cdr3_nt: TGTGCCATCAGTGGGGGACAGGGGGTATCCTACGAGCAGTACTTC
clone_size: .; j_call: TRBJ2-7; d_call: .; v_call: TRBV5-1; cdr3_aa: CASSLAGNEQYF; cdr3_nt: TGCGCCAGCAGCTTGGCGGGGAACGAGCAGTACTTC
clone_size: .; j_call: TRBJ1-2; d_call: .; v_call: TRBV18; cdr3_aa: CASSPPGRVDGYTF; cdr3_nt: TGTGCCAGCTCACCCCCCGGCAGGGTGGATGGCTACACCTTC
clone_size: once; j_call: TRBJ2-2; d_call: .; v_call: TRBV7-6; cdr3_aa: CASSLVATGELFF; cdr3_nt: TGTGCCAGCAGCTTGGTAGCAACCGGGGAGCTGTTTTTT
clone_size: .; j_call: TRBJ1-3; d_call: TRBD1; v_call: TRBV2; cdr3_aa: CASSEQGAGNTIYF; cdr3_nt: TGTGCCAGCAGTGAACAGGGGGCTGGAAACACCATATATTTT
clone_size: .; j_call: TRBJ1-4; d_call: TRBD1; v_call: TRBV5-1; cdr3_aa: CASSDLGQGTNEKLFF; cdr3_nt: TGCGCCAGCAGCGACTTAGGACAGGGAACTAATGAAAAACTGTTTTTT
clone_size: once; j_call: TRBJ2-1; d_call: .; v_call: TRBV19; cdr3_aa: CASSFAEQYNEQFF; cdr3_nt: TGTGCCAGTAGTTTCGCGGAGCAGTACAATGAGCAGTTCTTC
clone_size: .; j_call: TRBJ2-1; d_call: .; v_call: TRBV5-4; cdr3_aa: CASSLQANSYNEQFF; cdr3_nt: TGTGCCAGCAGCCTACAGGCAAACTCCTACAATGAGCAGTTCTTC
clone_size: once; j_call: TRBJ2-2; d_call: TRBD1; v_call: TRBV7-9; cdr3_aa: CASSFMTGSGTGELFF; cdr3_nt: TGTGCCAGCAGCTTCATGACAGGGTCGGGCACCGGGGAGCTGTTTTTT
clone_size: .; j_call: TRBJ1-6; d_call: .; v_call: TRBV12-2; cdr3_aa: CASRLGGLRPNEDSPLHF; cdr3_nt: TGTGCAAGTCGCTTAGGGGGACTCAGGCCGAATGAAGATTCACCCCTCCACTTT
clone_size: .; j_call: TRBJ2-7; d_call: .; v_call: TRBV3-1/TRBV3-2; cdr3_aa: CASSPGQFSYEQYF; cdr3_nt: TGTGCCAGCAGCCCAGGACAGTTCTCCTACGAGCAGTACTTC
clone_size: .; j_call: TRBJ1-1; d_call: .; v_call: TRBV2; cdr3_aa: CASSELGSTEAFF; cdr3_nt: TGTGCCAGCAGTGAATTGGGCAGCACAGAAGCTTTCTTT
clone_size: once; j_call: TRBJ1-4; d_call: TRBD1; v_call: TRBV5-1; cdr3_aa: CASSLGTGGEKLFF; cdr3_nt: TGCGCCAGCAGCTTGGGGACAGGCGGGGAAAAACTGTTTTTT
clone_size: .; j_call: TRBJ2-7; d_call: .; v_call: TRBV27; cdr3_aa: CASRPMGGLRAYEQYF; cdr3_nt: TGTGCCAGCAGGCCAATGGGGGGGCTCAGGGCCTACGAGCAGTACTTC
clone_size: .; j_call: TRBJ2-7; d_call: .; v_call: TRBV28; cdr3_aa: CASSKQVSYEQYF; cdr3_nt: TGTGCCAGCAGTAAACAGGTTTCCTACGAGCAGTACTTC
clone_size: .; j_call: TRBJ1-2; d_call: TRBD1; v_call: TRBV4-2; cdr3_aa: CASSQGDRAPANYGYTF; cdr3_nt: TGTGCCAGCAGCCAAGGGGACAGGGCTCCCGCTAACTATGGCTACACCTTC
clone_size: .; j_call: TRBJ2-2; d_call: .; v_call: TRBV5-6; cdr3_aa: CASSYQVTGELFF; cdr3_nt: TGTGCCAGCAGTTATCAGGTGACCGGGGAGCTGTTTTTT
clone_size: .; j_call: TRBJ1-3; d_call: .; v_call: TRBV2; cdr3_aa: CASKYGVGNTIYF; cdr3_nt: TGTGCCAGCAAATACGGGGTTGGAAACACCATATATTTT
clone_size: .; j_call: TRBJ2-5; d_call: TRBD2; v_call: TRBV3-1/TRBV3-2; cdr3_aa: CASSQPLLAGVETQYF; cdr3_nt: TGTGCCAGCAGCCAACCCCTACTAGCGGGGGTAGAGACCCAGTACTTC
clone_size: .; j_call: TRBJ2-3; d_call: TRBD2; v_call: TRBV9; cdr3_aa: CASSVAGVLAGGITDTQYF; cdr3_nt: TGTGCCAGCAGCGTAGCCGGAGTTCTAGCGGGGGGCATCACAGATACGCAGTATTTT
clone_size: few; j_call: TRBJ1-6; d_call: .; v_call: TRBV25-1; cdr3_aa: CASSELGGRSPLHF; cdr3_nt: TGTGCCAGCAGTGAATTGGGGGGAAGGTCACCCCTCCACTTT
clone_size: .; j_call: TRBJ1-2; d_call: TRBD1; v_call: TRBV28; cdr3_aa: CATPGQTNYGYTF; cdr3_nt: TGTGCCACCCCGGGACAGACGAACTATGGCTACACCTTC
clone_size: .; j_call: TRBJ1-2; d_call: .; v_call: TRBV28; cdr3_aa: CASSSMGGRSGYTF; cdr3_nt: TGTGCCAGCAGTTCAATGGGGGGAAGGAGTGGCTACACCTTC
clone_size: once; j_call: TRBJ1-1; d_call: .; v_call: TRBV28; cdr3_aa: CASSQSSTTITEAFF; cdr3_nt: TGTGCCAGCAGTCAAAGTTCCACAACAATCACTGAAGCTTTCTTT
clone_size: .; j_call: TRBJ1-2; d_call: TRBD1; v_call: TRBV28; cdr3_aa: CASSSQGNYGYTF; cdr3_nt: TGTGCCAGCAGTTCACAGGGGAACTATGGCTACACCTTC
clone_size: .; j_call: TRBJ2-4; d_call: TRBD1; v_call: TRBV4-3; cdr3_aa: CASSQDLTGGAPIYF; cdr3_nt: TGCGCCAGCAGCCAAGATCTGACAGGGGGCGCCCCCATATACTTC
clone_size: few; j_call: TRBJ2-7; d_call: TRBD1; v_call: TRBV7-9; cdr3_aa: CASSLGQGHEQYF; cdr3_nt: TGTGCCAGCAGCTTAGGACAGGGCCACGAGCAGTACTTC
clone_size: .; j_call: TRBJ1-5; d_call: TRBD1; v_call: TRBV6-2/TRBV6-3; cdr3_aa: CASSTTGTGYQPQHF; cdr3_nt: TGTGCCAGCAGTACCACCGGGACAGGGTATCAGCCCCAGCATTTT
clone_size: .; j_call: TRBJ2-2; d_call: TRBD1; v_call: TRBV24-1; cdr3_aa: CATSDSGTGNTGELFF; cdr3_nt: TGTGCCACCAGTGATTCCGGGACAGGGAACACCGGGGAGCTGTTTTTT